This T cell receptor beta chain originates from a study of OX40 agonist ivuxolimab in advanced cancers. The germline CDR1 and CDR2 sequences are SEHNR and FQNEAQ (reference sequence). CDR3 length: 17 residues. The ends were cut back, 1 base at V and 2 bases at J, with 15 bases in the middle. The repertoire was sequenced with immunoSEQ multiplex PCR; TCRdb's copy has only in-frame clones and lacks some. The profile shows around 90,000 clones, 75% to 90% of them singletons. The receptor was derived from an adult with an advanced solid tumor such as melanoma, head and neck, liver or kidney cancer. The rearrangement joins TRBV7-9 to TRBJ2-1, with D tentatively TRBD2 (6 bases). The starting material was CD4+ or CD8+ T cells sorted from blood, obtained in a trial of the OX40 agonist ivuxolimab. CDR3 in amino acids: CASSLEVSLAAYNEQFF. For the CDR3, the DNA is TGTGCCAGCAGCTTAGAGGTGTCATTAGCGGCCTACAATGAGCAGTTCTTC.